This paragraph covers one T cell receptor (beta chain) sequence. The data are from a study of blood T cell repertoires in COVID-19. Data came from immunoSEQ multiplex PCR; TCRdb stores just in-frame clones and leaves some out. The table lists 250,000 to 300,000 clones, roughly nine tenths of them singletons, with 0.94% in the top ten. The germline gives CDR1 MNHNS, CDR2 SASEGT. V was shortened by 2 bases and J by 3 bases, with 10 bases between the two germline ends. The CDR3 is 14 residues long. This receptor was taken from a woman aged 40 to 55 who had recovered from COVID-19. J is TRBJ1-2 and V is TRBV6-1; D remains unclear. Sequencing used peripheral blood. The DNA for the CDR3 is TGTGCCAGCAGTGAATTTGAGGGCTACTATGGCTACACCTTC. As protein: CASSEFEGYYGYTF.